These 16 T cell receptor beta chains originate from one sample sequenced in a study of cytomegalovirus exposure and HLA in healthy donors. PCR amplification relied on 60 Vbeta primers (plus 13 Jbeta primers). The table came from immunoSEQ multiplex PCR; TCRdb's copy has only in-frame clones and leaves some out. The sample has 150,000 or so clones, around two thirds seen once. Sequenced material: PBMCs. The receptors were sampled from a man between 18 and 35 years old in good health and CMV-seropositive.

The genes are TRBV6-6 and TRBJ1-1; TRBD1 matches 8 bases. With 6 bases clipped from V and 3 bases from J, the junction kept 6 bases outside the gene matches. The CDR3 spans 14 residues. Germline V gene data show CDR1 as MNHNY and CDR2 as SVGAGI (reference sequence). The CDR3 reads CASRYTGGDTEAFF. CDR3 DNA sequence: TGTGCCAGCAGGTACACAGGGGGAGACACTGAAGCTTTCTTT.

The rearrangement links TRBV6-6 to TRBJ2-3; D is possibly TRBD2 (6 bases). This CDR3 spans 15 amino acids. Germline V gene lookup returns CDR1 MNHNY and CDR2 SVGAGI (reference sequence). V was trimmed by 6 bases and J by 0 bases, leaving 13 bases between them. CDR3 DNA: TGTGCCAGCAGGAAAGGCGGGACTAGCACAGATACGCAGTATTTT. Amino acids: CASRKGGTSTDTQYF.

The chain joins TRBV28 to TRBJ2-6; tentatively, D is TRBD1 (6 bases). Germline loops: CDR1 MDHEN, CDR2 SYDVKM. The CDR3 sequence is 16 residues long. V lost 6 bases and J 1 base, leaving 13 bases between the germline ends. The CDR3 loop is CASSLRGRSGANVLTF. CDR3 DNA: TGTGCCAGCAGCCTCAGGGGTCGGTCTGGGGCCAACGTCCTGACTTTC.

V gene TRBV11-2 combines with J gene TRBJ2-3, with 9 bases aligning to TRBD1. Germline trimming cut 2 bases from V and 2 bases from J; bases unmatched to any gene: 5. CDR3 length: 16 amino acids. Germline CDR1 SGHAT, CDR2 FQNNGV. CDR3: CASSLSNRGPTDTQYF. CDR3 nucleotides: TGTGCCAGCAGCTTATCAAACAGGGGGCCCACAGATACGCAGTATTTT.

The chain uses TRBV30 and TRBJ1-1; D unresolved. Per the germline V gene, CDR1 is GTSNPN and CDR2 is SVGIG (reference sequence). The CDR3 has 13 residues. With 7 bases removed from V and 1 base from J, the gap between germline ends came to 13 bases. This chain's CDR3 is CALTKHANTEAFF. CDR3 bases: TGTGCCTTAACGAAACACGCGAACACTGAAGCTTTCTTT.

This rearrangement joins TRBV5-4 to TRBJ1-1, with D hard to call. V lost 0 bases to trimming and J lost 3 bases, with 12 bases between them. The CDR3 is 15 residues long. Germline assignment: CDR1 SGHNT and CDR2 YYREEE (reference sequence). Here the CDR3 DNA reads TGTGCCAGCAGCTTGGCCGCCAGACGGGACACTGAAGCTTTCTTT. Encoded protein: CASSLAARRDTEAFF.

The rearrangement links TRBV11-2 to TRBJ1-3; the D is unclear. Germline-derived CDR1 and CDR2 are SGHAT and FQNNGV. V gave up 3 bases and J gave up 4 bases, with 13 bases separating them. The length of the CDR3 is 15 residues. The CDR3 bases are TGTGCCAGCAGCTTGAACGGCGGCAGCGGAAACACCATATATTTT. The encoded protein is CASSLNGGSGNTIYF.

The rearrangement joins TRBV7-9 to TRBJ1-1; TRBD1 is a possible D gene (5 bases). The germline V and J ends were trimmed by 1 base and 0 bases, with 9 bases remaining between them. The CDR3 sequence is 15 residues long. Germline V gene data show CDR1 as SEHNR and CDR2 as FQNEAQ (reference sequence). The CDR3 DNA reads as TGTGCCAGCAGCTTAGGAGACAGTATGAACACTGAAGCTTTCTTT. It is translated as CASSLGDSMNTEAFF.

This chain connects TRBV25-1 to TRBJ1-3; perhaps TRBD1 as D (5 bases). The CDR3 spans 17 residues. V dropped 6 bases and J dropped 0 bases, with 18 bases sitting between them. Germline V gene sequence: CDR1 MGHDK, CDR2 SYGVNS. This CDR3 reads CASRPHFGDSSGNTIYF. Written as DNA, the CDR3 is TGTGCCAGCAGACCCCATTTCGGTGACAGCTCTGGAAACACCATATATTTT.

The chain combines TRBV2 with TRBJ2-7; 9 nucleotides line up with TRBD1. CDR1 is SNHLY, CDR2 FYNNEI, per germline. This CDR3 is 13 amino acids long. V gave up 8 bases and J gave up 7 bases; unmatched junction bases: 9. The DNA for the CDR3 is TGTGCCAGCGTATTACAGGGGGCGGGGGAGCAGTACTTC. Encoded protein: CASVLQGAGEQYF.

This clone occurred a few times. A junction end diverges from the germline sequence, so it may reflect a read error. The chain couples TRBV7-7 to TRBJ2-3; D gene uncertain. Germline values: CDR1 SSHAT, CDR2 FNYEAQ (reference sequence). This CDR3 comprises 15 residues. CDR3 sequence (DNA): TGTGCTAGCAGCTTAGCTTCGAGTTACACAGATACGCAGTATTTT. It encodes CASSLASSYTDTQYF.

This clone has only a few counts. The chain combines TRBV9 with TRBJ2-2; no firm D call. Trimming left V 0 bases short and J 3 bases short, with 6 bases between. CDR1 is SGDLS and CDR2 is YYNGEE in the germline V gene. The CDR3 has 14 amino acids. CDR3 sequence reads: CASSVVAYTGELFF. CDR3 coding DNA: TGTGCCAGCAGCGTAGTAGCCTACACCGGGGAGCTGTTTTTT.

This sequence joins TRBV25-1 and TRBJ2-1, with TRBD2 matching 8 bases. CDR3 size: 15 residues. With V trimmed by 4 bases and J by 12 bases, 14 bases remained unmatched. In germline, CDR1 is MGHDK, CDR2 SYGVNS. This CDR3 is CASSVKKLAVRGQFF. The CDR3 DNA follows: TGTGCCAGCAGTGTAAAAAAACTAGCGGTGAGGGGGCAGTTCTTC.

J is TRBJ2-7 and V is TRBV9, with D possibly being TRBD1 (6 bases). The CDR3 contains 16 residues. With 3 bases removed from V and 6 bases from J, the gap between germline ends came to 22 bases. Germline V lookup: CDR1 SGDLS, CDR2 YYNGEE. This CDR3 reads CASSASERTLRGEQYF. In DNA form, the CDR3 reads TGTGCCAGCAGCGCGAGTGAGAGGACACTCAGGGGCGAGCAGTACTTC.

V and J are TRBV7-2 and TRBJ2-7; 12 nucleotides agree with TRBD2. CDR3 length: 15 amino acids. CDR1 and CDR2 from the germline V gene are SGHTA and FQGNSA. The J segment lost 11 bases and the V segment lost 3 bases, leaving 11 bases of the junction unmatched. DNA for the CDR3: TGTGCCAGCAGCTTGTCTAGCGGGAGGGCCGGTGGTGAGTACTTC. The encoded protein is CASSLSSGRAGGEYF.

This rearrangement joins TRBV28 to TRBJ2-3; 10 bases are a match to TRBD2. CDR3 length: 16 amino acids. Germline V gene data show CDR1 as MDHEN and CDR2 as SYDVKM. Trimming removed 5 bases from V and 0 bases from J; junction bases left unmatched: 5. In DNA, the CDR3 is TGTGCCAGCAGTCCCGGACTAGCGGCTAGCACAGATACGCAGTATTTT. Protein: CASSPGLAASTDTQYF.